This T cell receptor (beta chain) was sequenced during a study of blood T cell repertoires in COVID-19. Study summary: T cells, B-cell-depleted T cells, or PBMCs supplied cDNA or gDNA.

Repertoires were generated with immunoSEQ multiplex PCR, while TCRdb's copy carries only in-frame clones and drops some. Altogether some 340,000 clones are present, 83% being singletons, with the ten largest covering approximately 3.1%. In germline, CDR1 is MRHNA, CDR2 SNTAGT. The CDR3 totals 12 residues. V shed 6 bases and J shed 8 bases, with 13 bases lying between them. The chain combines TRBV6-4 with TRBJ1-2; D remains ambiguous. The TCR comes from a man aged 25-45 years with active or convalescent COVID-19. The sample comprised peripheral blood. CDR3 DNA sequence: TGTGCCAGCAGAGTAGTCAGGTTAGGCTACACCTTC. Amino acid sequence: CASRVVRLGYTF.